The clone carrying this T cell receptor beta chain showed up just a few times. The antigen is not known. One entry per CDR3 protein results from TCRdb running MiXCR on the 5' RACE reads. The sample records 75,000 or so distinct CDR3 sequences, roughly 8% being singletons. Noted time point: sample taken at primary tumor resection. The record originates from a study of spatial heterogeneity in lung cancer. For the study at large: Each time, sequencing found more beta-chain sequences than alpha-chain sequences.

This CDR3 region has 15 residues. Trimming left V 6 bases short and J 1 base short, with 15 bases between. The germline gives CDR1 MNHEY, CDR2 SMNVEV (reference sequence). The study, taken as a whole, reports: Whereas they appeared in blood less at follow-up, ubiquitous expanded tumor TCRs appeared there more at resection.

The sequence was collected from a male donor with early-stage non-small cell lung cancer. The input for sequencing was PBMCs, taken at surgery. The gene calls are TRBV27 and TRBJ1-1; D gene uncertain. CDR3 residues: CASSPRAGENTEAFF. As DNA, the CDR3 is TGTGCCAGCAGCCCAAGGGCAGGCGAGAACACTGAAGCTTTCTTT.